This T cell receptor beta chain comes out of a study of shared clonotypes between healthy human individuals. Study in general: CD4 naive and CD4 memory each took three plates per donor, while CD8 naive took two and CD8 memory one. General study points: Rarefaction gave evidence that sorted-subset sequencing remained incomplete despite large depth.

Authors' data handling: Junction-only sequences without quality scores came from ImmunoSEQ, so filtering differed. Some clones are missing from TCRdb's copy, which holds only in-frame ones; the method was immunoSEQ multiplex PCR. That table gives V, J and clone size, and the DNA gave D and trimming. The repertoire includes some 2,100,000 clones, around 95% of them detected once, and approximately 0.13% sits in the top ten. A word on this clone: Its antigen remains unidentified.

Healthy and HIV-negative, the adult donors had no recent acute infections or vaccinations. This clonotype originated in a man aged 18 to 30 in good health. The sequencing sample was made of naive CD4+ T cells sorted from blood. Specified subset: CD45RA+ positively selected.

The CDR3 nucleotides are TGTGCCAGCAGTGGATTATTGAGCTCCTACGAGCAGTACTTC. Its protein product is CASSGLLSSYEQYF. The V gene is TRBV6-1, the J gene TRBJ2-7; D is ambiguous. Between the trimmed V and J ends, which lost 4 bases and 0 bases, there was a span of 10 bases. This CDR3 region has 14 residues. From germline, CDR1 is MNHNS and CDR2 SASEGT.